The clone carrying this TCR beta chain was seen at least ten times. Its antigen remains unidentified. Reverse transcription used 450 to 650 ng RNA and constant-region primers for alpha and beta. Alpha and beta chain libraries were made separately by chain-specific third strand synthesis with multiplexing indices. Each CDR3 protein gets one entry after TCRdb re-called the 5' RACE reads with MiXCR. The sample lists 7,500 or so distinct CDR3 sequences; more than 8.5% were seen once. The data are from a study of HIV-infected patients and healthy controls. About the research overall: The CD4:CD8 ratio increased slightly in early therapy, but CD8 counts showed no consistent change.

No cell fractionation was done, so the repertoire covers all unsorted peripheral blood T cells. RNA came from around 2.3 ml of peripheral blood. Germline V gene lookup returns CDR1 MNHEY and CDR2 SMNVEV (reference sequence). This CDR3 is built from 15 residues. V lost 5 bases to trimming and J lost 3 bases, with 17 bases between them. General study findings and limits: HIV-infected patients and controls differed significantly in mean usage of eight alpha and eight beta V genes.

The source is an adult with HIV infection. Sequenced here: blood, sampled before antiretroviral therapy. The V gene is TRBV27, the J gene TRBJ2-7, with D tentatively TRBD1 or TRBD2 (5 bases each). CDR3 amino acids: CASSPAPGTGYEQYF. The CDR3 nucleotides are TGTGCCAGCAGTCCCGCCCCCGGGACGGGCTACGAGCAGTACTTC.